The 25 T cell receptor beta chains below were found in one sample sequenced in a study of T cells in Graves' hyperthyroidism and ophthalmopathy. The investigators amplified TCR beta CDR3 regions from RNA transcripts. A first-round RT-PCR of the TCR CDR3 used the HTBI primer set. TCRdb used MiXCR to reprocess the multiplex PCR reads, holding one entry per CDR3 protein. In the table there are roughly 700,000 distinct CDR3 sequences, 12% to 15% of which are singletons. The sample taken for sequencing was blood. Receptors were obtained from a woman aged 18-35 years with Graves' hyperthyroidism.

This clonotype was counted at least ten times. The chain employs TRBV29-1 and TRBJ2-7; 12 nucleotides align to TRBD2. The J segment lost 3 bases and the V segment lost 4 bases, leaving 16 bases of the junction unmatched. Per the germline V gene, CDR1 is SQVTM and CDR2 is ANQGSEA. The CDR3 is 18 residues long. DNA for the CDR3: TGCAGCGTTGGGTCCGGGCTAGCGGGAGGGCTCCCTATCTACGAGCAGTACTTC. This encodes CSVGSGLAGGLPIYEQYF.

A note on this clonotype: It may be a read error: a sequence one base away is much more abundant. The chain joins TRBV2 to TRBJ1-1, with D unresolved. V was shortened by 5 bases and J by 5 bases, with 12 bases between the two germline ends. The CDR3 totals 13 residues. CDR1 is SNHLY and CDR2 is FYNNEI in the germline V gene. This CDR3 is CASSHSSGTEAFF. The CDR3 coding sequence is TGTGCCAGCAGTCACAGCAGTGGGACTGAAGCTTTCTTT.

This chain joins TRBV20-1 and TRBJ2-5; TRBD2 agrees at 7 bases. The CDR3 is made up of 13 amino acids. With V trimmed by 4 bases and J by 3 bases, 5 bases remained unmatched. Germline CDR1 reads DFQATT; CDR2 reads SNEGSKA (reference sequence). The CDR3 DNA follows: TGCAGTGCTACTTTTCTAGCGGAAGAGACCCAGTACTTC. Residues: CSATFLAEETQYF.

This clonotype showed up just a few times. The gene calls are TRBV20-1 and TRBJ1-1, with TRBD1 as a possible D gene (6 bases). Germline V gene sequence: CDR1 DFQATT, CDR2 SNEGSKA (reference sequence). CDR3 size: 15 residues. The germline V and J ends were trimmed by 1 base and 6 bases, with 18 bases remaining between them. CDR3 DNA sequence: TGCAGTGCTAGAGCCCAGGCGGGGGCGGGGGCTGAAGCTTTCTTT. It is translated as CSARAQAGAGAEAFF.

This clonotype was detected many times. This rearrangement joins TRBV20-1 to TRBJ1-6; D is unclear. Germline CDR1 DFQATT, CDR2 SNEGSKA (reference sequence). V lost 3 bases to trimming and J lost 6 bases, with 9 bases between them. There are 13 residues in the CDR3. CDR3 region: CSASMRINSPLHF. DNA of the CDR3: TGCAGTGCTAGTATGAGGATTAATTCACCCCTCCACTTT.

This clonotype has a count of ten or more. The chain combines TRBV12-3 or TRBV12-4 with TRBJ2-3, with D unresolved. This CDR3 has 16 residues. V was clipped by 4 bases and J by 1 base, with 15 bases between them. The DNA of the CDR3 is TGTGCCAGCAGTTCCTGGATTCTTAGACGCACAGATACGCAGTATTTT. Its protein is CASSSWILRRTDTQYF.

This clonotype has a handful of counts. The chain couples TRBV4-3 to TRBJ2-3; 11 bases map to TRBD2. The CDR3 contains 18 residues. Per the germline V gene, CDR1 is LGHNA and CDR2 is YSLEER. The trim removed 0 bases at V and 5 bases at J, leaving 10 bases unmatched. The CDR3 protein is CASSQDRLAGGPGDTQYF. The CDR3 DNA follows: TGCGCCAGCAGCCAAGATCGGTTAGCGGGAGGGCCCGGAGATACGCAGTATTTT.

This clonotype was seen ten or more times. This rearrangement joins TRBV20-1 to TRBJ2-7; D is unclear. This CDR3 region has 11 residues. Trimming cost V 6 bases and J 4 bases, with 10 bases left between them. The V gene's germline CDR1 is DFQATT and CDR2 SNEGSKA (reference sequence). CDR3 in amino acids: CSANRVYEQYF. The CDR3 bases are TGCAGTGCGAACCGTGTATACGAGCAGTACTTC.

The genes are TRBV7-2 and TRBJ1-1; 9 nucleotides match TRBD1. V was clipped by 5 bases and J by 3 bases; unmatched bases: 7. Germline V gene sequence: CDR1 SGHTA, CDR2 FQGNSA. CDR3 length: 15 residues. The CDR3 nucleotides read TGTGCCAGCAGCACTAGACAGGGGGGGGACACTGAAGCTTTCTTT. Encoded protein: CASSTRQGGDTEAFF.

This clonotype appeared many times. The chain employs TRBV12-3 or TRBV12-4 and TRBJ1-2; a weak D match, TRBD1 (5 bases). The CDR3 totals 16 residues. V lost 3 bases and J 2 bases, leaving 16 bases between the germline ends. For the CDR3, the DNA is TGTGCCAGCAGTTTGGCCAGGGCGAATTCCAACTATGGCTACACCTTC. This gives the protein CASSLARANSNYGYTF.

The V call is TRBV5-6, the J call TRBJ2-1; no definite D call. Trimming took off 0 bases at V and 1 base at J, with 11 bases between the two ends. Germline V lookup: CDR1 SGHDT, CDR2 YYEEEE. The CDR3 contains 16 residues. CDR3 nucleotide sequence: TGTGCCAGCAGCTTGGATCCGGCCCAATCCTACAATGAGCAGTTCTTC. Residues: CASSLDPAQSYNEQFF.

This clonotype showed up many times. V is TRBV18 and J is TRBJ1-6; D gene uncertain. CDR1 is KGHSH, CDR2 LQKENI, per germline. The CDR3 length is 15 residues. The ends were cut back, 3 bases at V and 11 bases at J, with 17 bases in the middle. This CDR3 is CASSPASAVVPPLHF. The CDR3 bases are TGTGCCAGCTCACCCGCCTCGGCCGTGGTACCACCCCTCCACTTT. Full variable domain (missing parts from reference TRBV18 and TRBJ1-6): NAGVMQNPRHLVRRRGQEARLRCSPMKGHSHVYWYRQLPEEGLKFMVYLQKENIIDESGMPKERFSAEFPKEGPSILRIQQVVRGDSAAYFCASSPASAVVPPLHFGNGTRLTVT.

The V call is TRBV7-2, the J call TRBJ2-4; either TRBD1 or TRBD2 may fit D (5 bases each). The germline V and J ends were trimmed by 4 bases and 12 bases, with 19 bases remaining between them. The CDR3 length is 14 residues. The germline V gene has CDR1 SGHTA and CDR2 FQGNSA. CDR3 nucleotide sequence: TGTGCCAGCAGCTCCTTCGGACTGGCACAGGATCAGTACTTC. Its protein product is CASSSFGLAQDQYF.

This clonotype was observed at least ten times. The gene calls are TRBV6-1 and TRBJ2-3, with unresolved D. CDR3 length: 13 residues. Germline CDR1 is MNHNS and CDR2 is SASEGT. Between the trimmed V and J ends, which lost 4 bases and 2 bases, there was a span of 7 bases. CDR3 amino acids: CASSGLPTDTQYF. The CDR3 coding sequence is TGTGCCAGCAGTGGACTCCCCACAGATACGCAGTATTTT.

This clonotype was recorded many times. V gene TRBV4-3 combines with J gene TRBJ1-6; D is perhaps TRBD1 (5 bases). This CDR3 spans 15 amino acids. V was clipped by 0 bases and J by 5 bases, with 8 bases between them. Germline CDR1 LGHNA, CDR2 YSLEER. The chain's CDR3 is CASSQEGPDNSPLHF. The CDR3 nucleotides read TGCGCCAGCAGCCAAGAGGGGCCAGATAATTCACCCCTCCACTTT.

CDR3 region: CASSYSHYHATYEQYF. The CDR3 DNA sequence: TGTGCCAGCAGTTATAGCCACTACCATGCAACCTACGAGCAGTACTTC. The V gene is TRBV6-4, the J gene TRBJ2-7, with D unclear. The CDR3 extends over 16 amino acids. Germline values: CDR1 MRHNA, CDR2 SNTAGT. The ends were cut back, 5 bases at V and 2 bases at J, with 19 bases in the middle.

CDR3: CASSVGQGARAFF. CDR3 nucleotides: TGTGCCAGCTCTGTGGGACAGGGGGCGCGAGCTTTCTTT. This chain uses TRBV18 with TRBJ1-1; 12 bases fit TRBD1. This CDR3 spans 13 amino acids. The ends lost 6 bases at V and 10 bases at J; junction bases unmatched: 6. CDR1 KGHSH and CDR2 LQKENI come from the germline V gene.

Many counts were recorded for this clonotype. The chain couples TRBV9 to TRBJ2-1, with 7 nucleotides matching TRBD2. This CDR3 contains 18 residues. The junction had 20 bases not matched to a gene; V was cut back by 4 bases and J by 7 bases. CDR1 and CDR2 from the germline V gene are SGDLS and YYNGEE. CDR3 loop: CASSPLEGGPRNRNEQFF. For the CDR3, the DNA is TGTGCCAGCAGCCCGCTTGAGGGAGGGCCAAGAAATAGGAATGAGCAGTTCTTC.

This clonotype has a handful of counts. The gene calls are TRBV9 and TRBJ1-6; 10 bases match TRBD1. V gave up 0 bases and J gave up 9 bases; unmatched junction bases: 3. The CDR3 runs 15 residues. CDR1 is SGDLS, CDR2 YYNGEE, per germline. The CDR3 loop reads CASSVAGTGASPLHF. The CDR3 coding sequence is TGTGCCAGCAGCGTAGCTGGGACAGGGGCTTCACCCCTCCACTTT.

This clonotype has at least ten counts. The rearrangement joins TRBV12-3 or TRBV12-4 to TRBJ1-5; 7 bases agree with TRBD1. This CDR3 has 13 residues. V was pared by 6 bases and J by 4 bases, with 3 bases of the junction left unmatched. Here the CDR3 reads CASREQGNQPQHF. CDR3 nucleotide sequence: TGTGCCAGCAGGGAACAGGGGAATCAGCCCCAGCATTTT.

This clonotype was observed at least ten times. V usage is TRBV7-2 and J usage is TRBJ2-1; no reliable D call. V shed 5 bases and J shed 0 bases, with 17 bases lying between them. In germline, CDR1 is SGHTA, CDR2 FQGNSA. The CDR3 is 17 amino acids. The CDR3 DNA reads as TGTGCCAGCAGCCGAGCGCCCCGATGGAGCTCCTACAATGAGCAGTTCTTC. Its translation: CASSRAPRWSSYNEQFF.

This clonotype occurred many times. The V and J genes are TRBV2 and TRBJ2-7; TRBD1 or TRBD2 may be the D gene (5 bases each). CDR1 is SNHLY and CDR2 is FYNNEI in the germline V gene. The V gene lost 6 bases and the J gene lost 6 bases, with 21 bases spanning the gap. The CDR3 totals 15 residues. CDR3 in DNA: TGTGCCAGCAGCGAGTCCGCTGGGGGAGTATTCGAGCAGTACTTC. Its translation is CASSESAGGVFEQYF.

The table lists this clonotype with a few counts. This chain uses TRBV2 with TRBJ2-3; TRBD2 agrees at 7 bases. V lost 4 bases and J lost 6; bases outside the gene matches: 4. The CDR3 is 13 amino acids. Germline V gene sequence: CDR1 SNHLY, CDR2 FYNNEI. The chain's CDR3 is CASSAAGADTQYF. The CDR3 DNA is TGTGCCAGCAGTGCCGCGGGAGCGGATACGCAGTATTTT.

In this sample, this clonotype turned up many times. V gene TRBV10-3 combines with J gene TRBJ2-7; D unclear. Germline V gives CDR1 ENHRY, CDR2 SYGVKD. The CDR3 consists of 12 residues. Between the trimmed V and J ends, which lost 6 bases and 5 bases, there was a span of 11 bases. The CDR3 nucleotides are TGTGCCATCAGCTATGGTTTGGACGAGCAGTACTTC. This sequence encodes CAISYGLDEQYF.

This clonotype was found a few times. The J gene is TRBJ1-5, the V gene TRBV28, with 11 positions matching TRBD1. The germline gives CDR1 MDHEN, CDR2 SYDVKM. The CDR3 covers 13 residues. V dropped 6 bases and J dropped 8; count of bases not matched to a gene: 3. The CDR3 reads CASRRDRGEPQHF. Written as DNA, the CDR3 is TGTGCCAGCAGGCGGGACAGGGGGGAGCCCCAGCATTTT. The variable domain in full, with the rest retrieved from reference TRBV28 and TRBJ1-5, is DVKVTQSSRYLVKRTGEKVFLECVQDMDHENMFWYRQDPGLGLRLIYFSYDVKMKEKGDIPEGYSVSREKKERFSLILESASTNQTSMYLCASRRDRGEPQHFGDGTRLSIL.